The clone carrying this T cell receptor beta chain appeared a few times. Antigen unknown. V dropped 6 bases and J dropped 6; count of bases not matched to a gene: 5. This CDR3 has 14 amino acids. The data were taken from a study of T-cell memory formation after mild COVID-19. Study details: TCR clusters were mostly donor specific. Whole-study results and caveats: Cross-reactive memory apparently joined, as some responding clones appeared in pre-infection memory.

TCRdb processed the 5' RACE reads anew with MiXCR; each CDR3 protein has one entry. This sample carries a few hundred thousand distinct CDR3 sequences, roughly 25% of them seen once, and the ten largest clones take around 13%. J is TRBJ1-1 and V is TRBV12-3 or TRBV12-4; 12 bases align to TRBD1. The material sequenced was PBMCs or a T cell subset sorted from them (not recorded which). The TCR was taken from an adult woman who had mild COVID-19 (a few samples of this study predate the infection). Cell type and time point are not known. CDR3 residues: CASSRDRGLAEAFF. CDR3 nucleotide sequence: TGTGCCAGCAGCCGGGACAGGGGGCTCGCTGAAGCTTTCTTT.